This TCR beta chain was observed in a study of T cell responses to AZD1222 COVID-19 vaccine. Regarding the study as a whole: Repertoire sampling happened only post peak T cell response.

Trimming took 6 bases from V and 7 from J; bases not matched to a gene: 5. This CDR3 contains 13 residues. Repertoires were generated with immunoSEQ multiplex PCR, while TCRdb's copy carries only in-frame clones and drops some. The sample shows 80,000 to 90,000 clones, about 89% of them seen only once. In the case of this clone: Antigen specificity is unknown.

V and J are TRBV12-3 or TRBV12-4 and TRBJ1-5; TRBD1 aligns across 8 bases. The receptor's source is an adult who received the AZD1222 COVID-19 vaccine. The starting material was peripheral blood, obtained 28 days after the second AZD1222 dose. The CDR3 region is CASRTGEHQPQHF. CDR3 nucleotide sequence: TGTGCCAGCAGGACAGGGGAGCACCAGCCCCAGCATTTT.